This TCR beta chain was recovered during a study of human T cells and chemical hapten exposure. Study-level information: The use of 2% DPC on about 2 cm by about 2 cm of upper inner arm skin constituted sensitization.

Specified time point: pre-sensitization, week 0. This sample's treatment: therapeutic diphenylcyclopropenone sensitization with weekly scalp DPC. Suited to DPC and affected by alopecia, the donors ranged from 18 to 70 years old. Within the library, unique molecular identifiers were attached to each individual cDNA molecule. Original methodology: Across samples, TCR counts had a median of 95,638 and ranged from roughly 20,000 to 690,600. A single record per CDR3 protein comes from TCRdb applying MiXCR to the RACE reads. The V and J calls and clone size are TCRdb's, not the authors'. The sample has about 260,000 distinct CDR3 sequences; 7.5% to 9% are singletons. This CDR3 comprises 14 residues. Germline CDR1 MNHEY, CDR2 SVGAGI. Trimming cost V 8 bases and J 6 bases; bases outside gene matches: 9. This clonotype has just a few counts.

The clonotype was recovered from a woman between 40 and 50 years old with alopecia areata. Some clones in this sample may be carry-over from other donors' samples. The chain is built from TRBV6-5 and TRBJ2-3; 9 bases align to TRBD1. The material was whole blood, obtained in connection with sensitization to the hapten diphenylcyclopropenone (DPC). The CDR3 nucleotides are TGTGCCAGCGCAAGATACAGGGGGCATGATACGCAGTATTTT. Translated: CASARYRGHDTQYF.